These 30 T cell receptor beta chains originate from one sample sequenced in a study of siplizumab effects on memory and regulatory T cells. Measured with immunoSEQ multiplex PCR; TCRdb has only the in-frame clones, and not every one. The sample includes around 110,000 clones, about 95% of them seen just once. Sequencing was done on a sample of non-Treg CD4+ T cells sorted from blood. The receptors originated from a human donor in good health.

The CDR3 DNA follows: TGTGCCAGCAGCTCGAATAAACTTGATCCCCTCCACTTT. Translating it yields CASSSNKLDPLHF. V is TRBV7-6 and J is TRBJ1-6; no definite D call. Trimming cost V 4 bases and J 13 bases, with 14 bases left between them. CDR3 length equals 13 residues. Germline CDR1 SGHVS, CDR2 FNYEAQ.

The chain joins TRBV2 to TRBJ1-2, with a weak D call TRBD1 (5 bases). The CDR3 length is 16 residues. Germline loops: CDR1 SNHLY, CDR2 FYNNEI. Trimming shortened V by 7 bases and J by 5 bases, and 23 bases separated the two germline ends. CDR3 protein: CASTLGPGSSPYGYTF. In nucleotides, the CDR3 is TGTGCCAGCACCTTAGGACCAGGGTCGTCCCCATATGGCTACACCTTC.

This rearrangement joins TRBV10-3 to TRBJ1-1; D ambiguous. Germline loops: CDR1 ENHRY, CDR2 SYGVKD. Trimming left V 6 bases short and J 3 bases short, with 14 bases between. CDR3 size: 14 residues. For the CDR3, the DNA is TGTGCCATCAGCGCCTCCATAACGGACACTGAAGCTTTCTTT. Amino acids: CAISASITDTEAFF.

The chain recombines TRBV6-6 with TRBJ2-5, with D possibly matching TRBD1 (6 bases). CDR3 length equals 11 residues. The V gene's germline CDR1 is MNHNY and CDR2 SVGAGI (reference sequence). Trimming took 8 bases from V and 4 from J, leaving 8 bases between them. The CDR3 DNA reads TGTGCCAGCCTGGGGGCAGAGACCCAGTACTTC. Translating it yields CASLGAETQYF.

This clone was seen a single time. The V and J genes are TRBV19 and TRBJ1-1, with D tentatively TRBD1 (5 bases). From germline, CDR1 is LNHDA and CDR2 SQIVND (reference sequence). V was shortened by 3 bases and J by 3 bases, with 17 bases between the two germline ends. The length of the CDR3 is 16 residues. As DNA, the CDR3 is TGTGCCAGTAGTATCTTTGCGGACACGGGGGACACTGAAGCTTTCTTT. Protein sequence: CASSIFADTGDTEAFF.

Here the CDR3 reads CASSRTLARNTEAFF. The CDR3 coding sequence is TGTGCCAGCAGCCGTACCTTGGCTAGGAACACTGAAGCTTTCTTT. V is TRBV7-9 and J is TRBJ1-1; D gene ambiguous. Per germline, CDR1 SEHNR and CDR2 FQNEAQ (reference sequence). Trimming shortened V by 5 bases and J by 1 base, and 14 bases separated the two germline ends. The CDR3 runs to 15 residues.

The chain has TRBV19 and TRBJ1-4; weak D call: TRBD1 (6 bases). This CDR3 spans 15 amino acids. The germline V and J ends were trimmed by 7 bases and 0 bases, with 12 bases remaining between them. The V gene's germline CDR1 is LNHDA and CDR2 SQIVND (reference sequence). The CDR3 reads CASNGQGPTNEKLFF. DNA of the CDR3: TGTGCCAGTAACGGGCAGGGGCCAACTAATGAAAAACTGTTTTTT.

This clone has a single count. The chain recombines TRBV7-6 with TRBJ2-1; D not resolved. V was shortened by 3 bases and J by 2 bases, with 11 bases between the two germline ends. CDR1 is SGHVS, CDR2 FNYEAQ, per germline. The CDR3 covers 15 residues. The CDR3 region is CASSFGSGPYNEQFF. DNA for the CDR3: TGTGCCAGCAGCTTCGGGTCCGGCCCCTACAATGAGCAGTTCTTC.

The chain uses TRBV5-1 and TRBJ1-1; D is undetermined. There are 14 residues in the CDR3. From germline, CDR1 is SGHRS and CDR2 YFSETQ. Trimming took 2 bases from V and 3 from J, leaving 11 bases between them. Here the CDR3 DNA reads TGCGCCAGCAGCTTAGATTCCGAATACACTGAAGCTTTCTTT. Translated: CASSLDSEYTEAFF.

V usage is TRBV2 and J usage is TRBJ2-6; the D gene is possibly TRBD2 (5 bases). The germline gives CDR1 SNHLY, CDR2 FYNNEI. V gave up 7 bases and J gave up 3 bases, with 10 bases separating them. This CDR3 spans 14 amino acids. The DNA of the CDR3 is TGTGCCAGCAAATTGAGGGATGGGGCCAACGTCCTGACTTTC. It encodes CASKLRDGANVLTF.

This chain joins TRBV7-9 and TRBJ1-1, with TRBD1 identical over 11 bases. Germline CDR1 and CDR2: SEHNR and FQNEAQ (reference sequence). Trimming took 3 bases from V and 6 from J; bases not matched to a gene: 6. The CDR3 runs to 15 residues. The CDR3 loop reads CASSFGQGARAEAFF. The CDR3, as DNA: TGTGCCAGCAGCTTCGGACAGGGGGCGCGCGCTGAAGCTTTCTTT.

The genes are TRBV12-5 and TRBJ2-2; 7 bases map to TRBD1. The trim removed 3 bases at V and 5 bases at J, leaving 12 bases unmatched. This CDR3 spans 17 amino acids. CDR1 LGHNT and CDR2 FRNRAP come from the germline V gene. CDR3 coding DNA: TGTGCTAGTGGTTTACTCAGCCCAGGGGGTGAGACCGGGGAGCTGTTTTTT. Protein: CASGLLSPGGETGELFF.

This chain connects TRBV7-9 to TRBJ1-1; D is unclear. The germline CDR1 and CDR2 sequences are SEHNR and FQNEAQ (reference sequence). The CDR3 runs to 14 residues. Trimming took 1 base from V and 5 from J, leaving 11 bases between them. This chain's CDR3 is CASSLVVGLTEAFF. As DNA, the CDR3 is TGTGCCAGCAGCTTAGTTGTAGGTCTTACTGAAGCTTTCTTT.

The V gene is TRBV4-2, the J gene TRBJ2-6; maybe TRBD1 (6 bases). Trimming took off 5 bases at V and 0 bases at J, with 14 bases between the two ends. This CDR3 is built from 17 residues. Germline CDR1 and CDR2: LGHNA and YNFKEQ. The DNA of the CDR3 is TGTGCCAGCAGCGGCGGACAGATAATCTCTGGGGCCAACGTCCTGACTTTC. This gives the protein CASSGGQIISGANVLTF.

This chain uses TRBV30 with TRBJ2-1; TRBD1 might be the D (6 bases). This CDR3 spans 19 amino acids. Germline assignment: CDR1 GTSNPN and CDR2 SVGIG (reference sequence). V dropped 1 base and J dropped 0 bases, with 22 bases sitting between them. CDR3 loop: CAWSESASRQDSSYNEQFF. The CDR3 bases are TGTGCCTGGAGTGAATCAGCCTCGCGACAGGATAGCTCCTACAATGAGCAGTTCTTC.

This chain joins TRBV7-6 and TRBJ1-4; 7 nucleotides agree with TRBD1. V lost 5 bases to trimming and J lost 3 bases; unmatched junction nucleotides: 6. Germline V gives CDR1 SGHVS, CDR2 FNYEAQ. The CDR3 totals 15 residues. CDR3 DNA: TGTGCCAGCAGCCATGACAGGGTTGCTAATGAAAAACTGTTTTTT. Its protein is CASSHDRVANEKLFF. The complete variable domain, with remaining parts taken from reference TRBV7-6 and TRBJ1-4, reads GAGVSQSPRYKVTKRGQDVALRCDPISGHVSLYWYRQALGQGPEFLTYFNYEAQQDKSGLPNDRFSAERPEGSISTLTIQRTEQRDSAMYRCASSHDRVANEKLFFGSGTQLSVL.

The rearrangement joins TRBV2 to TRBJ2-1, with 9 bases aligning to TRBD1. CDR1 and CDR2 from the germline V gene are SNHLY and FYNNEI. The CDR3 sequence is 14 residues long. J lost 6 bases, V lost 10 bases, and 10 bases had no gene match. CDR3 coding DNA: TGTGCCACCACAAAGGACAGGGGTCCCAATGAGCAGTTCTTC. Translation gives CATTKDRGPNEQFF.

DNA for the CDR3: TGTGCCAGCAATCAGCGGGACAGTAACGTTTTACCCCTCCACTTT. Translating it yields CASNQRDSNVLPLHF. The V and J genes are TRBV27 and TRBJ1-6, with TRBD1 identical over 7 bases. This CDR3 spans 15 amino acids. Germline CDR1 is MNHEY and CDR2 is SMNVEV (reference sequence). After removal of 7 bases from V and 12 bases from J, the junction contained 15 bases not matched to a gene.

The rearrangement links TRBV6-1 to TRBJ1-1; 8 positions match TRBD1. This CDR3 is built from 13 residues. Per the germline V gene, CDR1 is MNHNS and CDR2 is SASEGT. V was clipped by 9 bases and J by 1 base; unmatched bases: 4. CDR3 sequence reads: CASAGTGNTEAFF. The CDR3 DNA sequence: TGTGCCAGTGCCGGGACAGGGAACACTGAAGCTTTCTTT.

The V call is TRBV11-1, the J call TRBJ1-4; 8 nucleotides line up with TRBD1. CDR1 and CDR2 from the germline V gene are SGHAT and FQDESV (reference sequence). This CDR3 comprises 12 residues. Unmatched junction bases numbered 3, after V lost 4 bases and J lost 11 bases. CDR3: CASSSYRGKLFF. The CDR3 DNA follows: TGTGCCAGCAGCTCCTACAGGGGGAAACTGTTTTTT.

This clone was seen once. The rearrangement uses TRBV18 and TRBJ2-1; possibly TRBD1 for D (6 bases). Trimming took off 4 bases at V and 0 bases at J, with 16 bases between the two ends. CDR1 is KGHSH, CDR2 LQKENI, per germline. The CDR3 runs to 17 residues. CDR3 residues: CASSLTLGTNSYNEQFF. As DNA, the CDR3 is TGTGCCAGCTCACTCACGTTGGGGACAAACTCCTACAATGAGCAGTTCTTC.

CDR3 sequence (DNA): TGTGCCAGCAGCCAGGACAGCTATGGCTACACCTTC. It translates to CASSQDSYGYTF. The rearrangement links TRBV28 to TRBJ1-2, with TRBD1 as a possible D gene (6 bases). CDR1 is MDHEN and CDR2 is SYDVKM in the germline V gene. This CDR3 has 12 amino acids. The V and J ends lost 6 bases and 4 bases respectively, with 9 bases between them.

In this sample, this clone turned up once. The chain has TRBV6-1 and TRBJ2-5, with unresolved D. This CDR3 region has 14 residues. CDR1 and CDR2 (germline): MNHNS, SASEGT. Trimming took 5 bases from V and 5 from J, leaving 15 bases between them. The CDR3 bases are TGTGCCAGCAGTTTAAGTATCGGTTCCGAGACCCAGTACTTC. Translation gives CASSLSIGSETQYF.

The V gene is TRBV25-1, the J gene TRBJ2-3, with D uncertain. Looked up from germline, CDR1 is MGHDK and CDR2 is SYGVNS. The length of the CDR3 is 12 residues. With 3 bases removed from V and 0 bases from J, the gap between germline ends came to 1 base. The CDR3 sequence is CASSESTDTQYF. CDR3 nucleotides: TGTGCCAGCAGTGAGAGCACAGATACGCAGTATTTT.

This sequence joins TRBV7-9 and TRBJ1-3; no definite D call. The germline V gene encodes CDR1 SEHNR and CDR2 FQNEAQ (reference sequence). V was trimmed by 5 bases and J by 6 bases, leaving 11 bases between them. This CDR3 region has 13 residues. CDR3 sequence (DNA): TGTGCCAGCAGCCGGGATGTCTTAAACACCATATATTTT. It yields the protein CASSRDVLNTIYF.

V is TRBV5-4 and J is TRBJ2-7; D call uncertain. The ends were cut back, 4 bases at V and 2 bases at J, with 13 bases in the middle. Germline CDR1 and CDR2: SGHNT and YYREEE (reference sequence). The CDR3 consists of 14 residues. The CDR3 nucleotides are TGTGCCAGCAGCCACCGGACGTCCACCTACGAGCAGTACTTC. Protein: CASSHRTSTYEQYF.

This chain joins TRBV19 and TRBJ2-7, with TRBD2 matching 11 bases. Germline lookup yields CDR1 LNHDA and CDR2 SQIVND (reference sequence). The CDR3 consists of 15 residues. The trim removed 4 bases at V and 1 base at J, leaving 3 bases unmatched. CDR3 in amino acids: CASSTLAGGSYEQYF. CDR3 nucleotide sequence: TGTGCCAGTAGTACTCTAGCGGGGGGATCCTACGAGCAGTACTTC.

This chain connects TRBV11-2 to TRBJ1-5; unclear D gene. From germline, CDR1 is SGHAT and CDR2 FQNNGV. The V gene lost 0 bases and the J gene lost 2 bases, with 23 bases spanning the gap. The length of the CDR3 is 20 residues. The CDR3 sequence: CASSLDVSPTRRKGNQPQHF. The CDR3 DNA reads TGTGCCAGCAGCTTAGATGTCAGCCCTACTCGGAGGAAGGGCAATCAGCCCCAGCATTTT.

The chain employs TRBV5-4 and TRBJ1-4; the D is unclear. V lost 0 bases and J lost 4, with 7 bases in between. This CDR3 is built from 14 residues. Germline CDR1 SGHNT, CDR2 YYREEE (reference sequence). For the CDR3, the DNA is TGTGCCAGCAGCTTGGGCGGCCGTAATGAAAAACTGTTTTTT. This encodes CASSLGGRNEKLFF.

The chain uses TRBV5-1 and TRBJ2-5; no clear D. The DNA matches TRBJ2-7 better at its end, which makes the J call doubtful. This CDR3 is 14 amino acids long. CDR1 SGHRS and CDR2 YFSETQ come from the germline V gene. The CDR3 nucleotides read TGCGCCAGCAGCTTGGAATCCAACTCCTACGAGCAGTACTTC. Amino acids: CASSLESNSYEQYF.